Listed below are T cell receptor beta chains from one sample, sequenced in a study of Ad26.COV2.S vaccination and SARS-CoV-2 variants. Profiling relied on immunoSEQ multiplex PCR, and the TCRdb table lists in-frame clones only, not all of them. Seen here are some 370,000 clones, roughly 85% observed once, and the top ten hold about 7.4%. Source: peripheral blood, taken in a trial of Ad26.COV2.S vaccine versus placebo. These receptors all come from a person between 18 and 59 years old who received the Ad26.COV2.S COVID-19 vaccine or a placebo. The conserved cysteine and the conserved F or W are not part of the CDR3 here. Fields, in order: CDR3 length, J gene, V gene, CDR3 protein.

10,TRBJ2-7,TRBV7-6,ASSPPSNEQY
13,TRBJ1-1,TRBV18,ASSHVGGKSTEAF
13,TRBJ2-1,TRBV9,ASSFSGRGNNEQF
9,TRBJ1-1,TRBV3-1/TRBV3-2,ASSGGAEAF
13,TRBJ2-2,TRBV4-1,ASSVPGGQTGELF
13,TRBJ1-3,TRBV7-2,TSSLAVISGNTIY
11,TRBJ2-5,TRBV6-2/TRBV6-3,ASSSPNPATQY
13,TRBJ1-1,TRBV7-8,ASSLPRGDGTEAF
14,TRBJ2-3,TRBV9,ASSVGVSTFTDTQY
13,TRBJ2-2,TRBV7-2,ASRGTGGGTGELF
13,TRBJ2-5,TRBV5-1,ASSFYGTGEETQY
12,TRBJ2-1,TRBV27,ASSLWDRGGEQF
10,TRBJ2-7,TRBV12-3/TRBV12-4,ASSLRGYEQY
12,TRBJ1-5,TRBV6-6,ASSYDRATNHQH
12,TRBJ1-4,TRBV27,ASSLGNTNEKLF
11,TRBJ1-1,TRBV11-3,ASSLVADRSAF
12,TRBJ1-2,TRBV7-3,ASSVTGTANGYT
13,TRBJ2-5,TRBV6-5,ASSYSGGPRGTQY
15,TRBJ2-3,TRBV19,ASSTGLLATSTDTQY
11,TRBJ2-7,TRBV29-1,SVRLAEDYEQY
12,TRBJ1-1,TRBV11-3,ASSLLVANTEAF
12,TRBJ2-7,TRBV4-2,ASSQVRTDYEQY
11,TRBJ2-1,TRBV15,ATSRDPPNEQF
10,TRBJ2-1,TRBV6-5,ASARAFNEQF
13,TRBJ2-7,TRBV5-4,ASSLGRGGPYEQY
10,TRBJ1-1,TRBV25-1,ASSVGYTEAF
10,TRBJ2-5,TRBV11-2,ASSQVKETQY
14,TRBJ1-2,TRBV4-1,ASSQGRGQFYNGYT